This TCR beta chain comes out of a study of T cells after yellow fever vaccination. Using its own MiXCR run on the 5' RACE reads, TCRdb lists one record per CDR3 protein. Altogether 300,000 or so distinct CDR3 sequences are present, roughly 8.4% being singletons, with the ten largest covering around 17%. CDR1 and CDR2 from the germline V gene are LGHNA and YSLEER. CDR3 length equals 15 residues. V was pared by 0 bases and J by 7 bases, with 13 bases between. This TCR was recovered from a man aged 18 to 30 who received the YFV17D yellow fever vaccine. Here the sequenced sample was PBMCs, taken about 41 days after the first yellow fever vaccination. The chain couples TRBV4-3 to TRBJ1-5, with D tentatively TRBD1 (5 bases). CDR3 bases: TGCGCCAGCAGCCAAGATCTGGGGCTAGGGCAGCCCCAGCATTTT. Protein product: CASSQDLGLGQPQHF.